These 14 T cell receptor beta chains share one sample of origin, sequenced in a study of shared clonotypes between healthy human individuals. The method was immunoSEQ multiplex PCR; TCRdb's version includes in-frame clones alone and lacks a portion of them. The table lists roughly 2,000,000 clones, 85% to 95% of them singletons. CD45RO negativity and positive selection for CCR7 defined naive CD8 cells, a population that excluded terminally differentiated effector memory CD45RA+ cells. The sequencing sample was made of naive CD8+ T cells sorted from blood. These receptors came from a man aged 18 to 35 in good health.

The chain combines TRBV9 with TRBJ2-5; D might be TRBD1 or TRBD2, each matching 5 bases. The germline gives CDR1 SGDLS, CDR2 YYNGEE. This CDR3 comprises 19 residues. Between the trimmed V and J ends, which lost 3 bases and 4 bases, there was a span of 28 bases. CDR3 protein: CASSGLRDLVPEERETQYF. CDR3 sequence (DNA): TGTGCCAGCAGCGGGCTCCGGGACCTAGTGCCGGAGGAACGAGAGACCCAGTACTTC.

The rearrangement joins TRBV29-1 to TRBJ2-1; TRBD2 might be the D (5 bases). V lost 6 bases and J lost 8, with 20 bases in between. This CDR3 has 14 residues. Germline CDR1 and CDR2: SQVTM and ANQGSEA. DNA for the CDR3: TGCAGCGTCCCGACATGGGGAGTATCCGATGAGCAGTTCTTC. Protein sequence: CSVPTWGVSDEQFF.

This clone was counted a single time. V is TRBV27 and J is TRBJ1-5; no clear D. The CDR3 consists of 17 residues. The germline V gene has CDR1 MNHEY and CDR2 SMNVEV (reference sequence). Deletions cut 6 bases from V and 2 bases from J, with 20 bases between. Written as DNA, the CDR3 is TGTGCCAGCAGCCTTTATTATAGGCAGGAGGGCAATCAGCCCCAGCATTTT. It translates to CASSLYYRQEGNQPQHF.

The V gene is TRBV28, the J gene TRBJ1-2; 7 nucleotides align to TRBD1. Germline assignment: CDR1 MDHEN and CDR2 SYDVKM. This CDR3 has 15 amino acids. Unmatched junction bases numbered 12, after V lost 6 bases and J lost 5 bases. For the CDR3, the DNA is TGTGCCAGCAGCACCGGGACAGACCTCCCATATGGCTACACCTTC. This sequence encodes CASSTGTDLPYGYTF.

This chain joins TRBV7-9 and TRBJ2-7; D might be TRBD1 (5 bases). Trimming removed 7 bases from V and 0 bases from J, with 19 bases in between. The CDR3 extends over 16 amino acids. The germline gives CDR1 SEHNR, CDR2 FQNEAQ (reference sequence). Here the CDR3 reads CASTLPAGPFSYEQYF. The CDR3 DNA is TGTGCCAGCACCCTCCCGGCAGGGCCATTCTCCTACGAGCAGTACTTC.

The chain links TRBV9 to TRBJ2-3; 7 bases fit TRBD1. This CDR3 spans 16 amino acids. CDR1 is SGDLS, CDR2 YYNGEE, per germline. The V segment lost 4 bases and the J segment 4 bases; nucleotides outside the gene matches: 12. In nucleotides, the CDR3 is TGTGCCAGCAGCTCCCCCCCACAGGGGAGCGCAGATACGCAGTATTTT. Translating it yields CASSSPPQGSADTQYF.

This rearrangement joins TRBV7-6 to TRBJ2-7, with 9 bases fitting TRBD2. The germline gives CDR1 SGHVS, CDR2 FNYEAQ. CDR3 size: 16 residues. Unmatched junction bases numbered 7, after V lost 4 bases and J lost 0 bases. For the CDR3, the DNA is TGTGCCAGCAGCTCTGGTAGCGGGAGTAGCTCCTACGAGCAGTACTTC. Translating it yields CASSSGSGSSSYEQYF.

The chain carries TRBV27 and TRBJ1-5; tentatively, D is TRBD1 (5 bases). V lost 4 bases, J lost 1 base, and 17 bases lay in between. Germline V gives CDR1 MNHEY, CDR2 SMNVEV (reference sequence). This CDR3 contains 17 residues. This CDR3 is CASSSQPGWGSNQPQHF. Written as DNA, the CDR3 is TGTGCCAGCAGTTCGCAACCAGGGTGGGGGAGCAATCAGCCCCAGCATTTT.

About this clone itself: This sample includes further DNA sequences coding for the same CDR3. The CDR3 DNA reads TGTGCCAGCAGCTTAGTCGGGTCGTACGAGCAGTACTTC. Its translation: CASSLVGSYEQYF. The gene calls are TRBV11-2 and TRBJ2-7; D uncertain. CDR1 and CDR2 from the germline V gene are SGHAT and FQNNGV. V lost 1 base and J 4 bases, leaving 8 bases between the germline ends. This CDR3 is built from 13 residues.

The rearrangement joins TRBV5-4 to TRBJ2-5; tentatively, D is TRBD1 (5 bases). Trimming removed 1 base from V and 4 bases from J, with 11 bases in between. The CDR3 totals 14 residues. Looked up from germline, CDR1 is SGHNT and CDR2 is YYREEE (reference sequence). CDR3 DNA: TGTGCCAGCAGCTTGTGGGGCTTGGCAGAGACCCAGTACTTC. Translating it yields CASSLWGLAETQYF.

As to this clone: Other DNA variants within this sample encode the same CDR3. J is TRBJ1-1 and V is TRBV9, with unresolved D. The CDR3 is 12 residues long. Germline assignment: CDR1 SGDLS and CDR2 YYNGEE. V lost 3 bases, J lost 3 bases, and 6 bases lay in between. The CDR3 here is CASSGVYTEAFF. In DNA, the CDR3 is TGTGCCAGCAGCGGGGTTTACACTGAAGCTTTCTTT.

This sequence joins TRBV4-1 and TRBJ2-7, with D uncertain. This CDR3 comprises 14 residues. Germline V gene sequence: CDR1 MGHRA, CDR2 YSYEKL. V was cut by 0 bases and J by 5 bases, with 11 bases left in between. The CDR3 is CASSQEDQPDEQYF. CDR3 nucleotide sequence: TGCGCCAGCAGCCAAGAAGACCAGCCCGACGAGCAGTACTTC.

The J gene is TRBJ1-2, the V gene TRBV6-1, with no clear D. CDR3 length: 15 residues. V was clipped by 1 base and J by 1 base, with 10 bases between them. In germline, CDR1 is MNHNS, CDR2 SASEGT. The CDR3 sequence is CASSEGSVYNYGYTF. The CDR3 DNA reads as TGTGCCAGCAGTGAAGGGAGCGTTTATAACTATGGCTACACCTTC.

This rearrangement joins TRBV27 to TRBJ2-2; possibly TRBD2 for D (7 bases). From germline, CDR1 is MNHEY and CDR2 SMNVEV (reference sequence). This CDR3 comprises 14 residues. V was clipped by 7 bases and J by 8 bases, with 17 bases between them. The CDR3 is CASKGGLGGGELFF. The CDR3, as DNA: TGTGCCAGCAAGGGGGGGCTGGGCGGGGGGGAGCTGTTTTTT.